This T cell receptor beta chain was profiled in a study of Ad26.COV2.S vaccination and SARS-CoV-2 variants. At the level of the study: Donor allocation was to the COV1001 Ad26.COV2.S trial arm. Intramuscularly, Ad26.COV2.S was given either once or twice, 56 days apart.

The assay was immunoSEQ multiplex PCR, and TCRdb's table has in-frame clones only and misses some. This sample carries 430,000 or so clones, 80% to 95% of them seen once, and the ten largest clones take 12%. Germline assignment: CDR1 KGHSH and CDR2 LQKENI. The CDR3 is 15 residues long. V lost 0 bases to trimming and J lost 0 bases, with 5 bases between them. Whole-study results and caveats: Vaccine recipients posted higher spike-specific TCR breadth than their placebo counterparts. Similar non-spike TCR breadth was observed in recipients of vaccine and of placebo.

Treatment meaning: roughly 19 received Ad26.COV2.S at low or high dose, single or two shots; roughly five received placebo; per-sample allocation not given. Sampling occurred on day 63 after the first vaccine or placebo injection. Notes on this clone: The antigen remains undetermined.

Specimen: peripheral blood, collected in a trial of Ad26.COV2.S vaccine versus placebo. This TCR derives from a person aged 18-60 years who received the Ad26.COV2.S COVID-19 vaccine or a placebo. This sequence joins TRBV18 and TRBJ2-2; no clear D. CDR3 sequence reads: CASSPPGSNTGELFF. The CDR3 coding sequence is TGTGCCAGCTCACCACCGGGTTCGAACACCGGGGAGCTGTTTTTT.